Presented here are 17 T cell receptor beta chains from one specimen sequenced in a study of human T cells and chemical hapten exposure. TCRdb independently ran MiXCR on the RACE reads; one entry per CDR3 protein. In the table there are about 99,000 distinct CDR3 sequences, under 15% of which are singletons. Sample time point: patch test 1, 2 weeks after DPC sensitization. Treatment reported: therapeutic diphenylcyclopropenone sensitization with weekly scalp DPC. The source material was whole blood, sampled in connection with sensitization to the hapten diphenylcyclopropenone (DPC). These receptors all come from a woman aged 35 to 49 with alopecia areata. Some clones in this sample may be carry-over from other donors' samples.

This clonotype was detected only a few times. This chain links TRBV18 with TRBJ2-7; perhaps TRBD1 as D (5 bases). The V end lost 6 bases, the J end lost 0 bases, and 12 bases lay between the germline ends. The CDR3 is made up of 14 amino acids. Germline V gene sequence: CDR1 KGHSH, CDR2 LQKENI. The DNA of the CDR3 is TGTGCCAGCTCCCAGGGCCCCAGCTCCTACGAGCAGTACTTC. Translating gives CASSQGPSSYEQYF. The full variable domain, with the rest looked up from reference TRBV18 and TRBJ2-7, is NAGVMQNPRHLVRRRGQEARLRCSPMKGHSHVYWYRQLPEEGLKFMVYLQKENIIDESGMPKERFSAEFPKEGPSILRIQQVVRGDSAAYFCASSQGPSSYEQYFGPGTRLTVT.

This clonotype has a count of ten or more. The rearrangement uses TRBV7-2 and TRBJ1-3; D is undetermined. Germline loops: CDR1 SGHTA, CDR2 FQGNSA. Trimming stripped 1 base from V and 6 bases from J, with 4 bases between. The CDR3 runs to 12 residues. In nucleotides, the CDR3 is TGTGCCAGCAGCTTAGTAGAAAACACCATATATTTT. As protein: CASSLVENTIYF. Using reference TRBV7-2 and TRBJ1-3 for the parts outside the CDR3, the full variable domain is GAGVSQSPSNKVTEKGKDVELRCDPISGHTALYWYRQSLGQGLEFLIYFQGNSAPDKSGLPSDRFSAERTGGSVSTLTIQRTQQEDSAVYLCASSLVENTIYFGEGSWLTVV.

This clonotype was seen ten or more times. The V and J genes are TRBV7-2 and TRBJ2-3; the D call may be TRBD1 or TRBD2 (6 bases each). V was pared by 4 bases and J by 8 bases, with 10 bases between. The CDR3 contains 12 residues. Per the germline V gene, CDR1 is SGHTA and CDR2 is FQGNSA. The CDR3 nucleotides read TGTGCCAGCAGCTCACAGGGAGGTACGCAGTATTTT. Translating gives CASSSQGGTQYF. The complete variable domain, with remaining parts taken from reference TRBV7-2 and TRBJ2-3, reads GAGVSQSPSNKVTEKGKDVELRCDPISGHTALYWYRQSLGQGLEFLIYFQGNSAPDKSGLPSDRFSAERTGGSVSTLTIQRTQQEDSAVYLCASSSQGGTQYFGPGTRLTVL.

The chain has TRBV3-1 and TRBJ1-1; no firm D call. Germline assignment: CDR1 LGHDT and CDR2 YNNKEL (reference sequence). The CDR3 covers 14 residues. V shed 1 base and J shed 1 base, with 7 bases lying between them. CDR3 sequence: CASSQGIANTEAFF. CDR3 bases: TGTGCCAGCAGCCAAGGAATCGCGAACACTGAAGCTTTCTTT.

This clonotype was detected only a few times. The chain uses TRBV7-2 and TRBJ2-1; D gene ambiguous. The CDR3 is 15 amino acids. CDR1 SGHTA and CDR2 FQGNSA come from the germline V gene. V was clipped by 5 bases and J by 5 bases, with 16 bases between them. The CDR3 DNA follows: TGTGCCAGCAGCCCTAACTCCGGATGGAACAATGAGCAGTTCTTC. Translating gives CASSPNSGWNNEQFF.

This clonotype was observed many times. J is TRBJ2-1 and V is TRBV6-5; TRBD2 matches 13 bases. The CDR3 is made up of 15 amino acids. Trimming at V came to 5 bases and at J to 9 bases, leaving 7 bases not matched to a gene. CDR1 is MNHEY, CDR2 SVGAGI, per germline. The DNA for the CDR3 is TGTGCCAGCAGTCCCCCAACTAGCGGGAGGGTTGAGCAGTTCTTC. Translation: CASSPPTSGRVEQFF.

The chain combines TRBV28 with TRBJ2-7; D is unclear. Trimming took 8 bases from V and 0 from J, leaving 17 bases between them. Germline V gene sequence: CDR1 MDHEN, CDR2 SYDVKM. The CDR3 runs 15 residues. The CDR3 region is CASSDGRRSSYEQYF. CDR3 nucleotide sequence: TGTGCCAGCTCTGACGGGCGTAGGAGCTCCTACGAGCAGTACTTC.

This chain connects TRBV18 to TRBJ2-5, with D uncertain. Germline loops: CDR1 KGHSH, CDR2 LQKENI. This CDR3 contains 14 residues. V lost 3 bases, J lost 4 bases, and 12 bases lay in between. This chain's CDR3 is CASSPDLSSETQYF. For the CDR3, the DNA is TGTGCCAGCTCACCGGATCTGAGTTCAGAGACCCAGTACTTC.

The chain carries TRBV19 and TRBJ2-7; TRBD1 might be the D (5 bases). CDR1 and CDR2 (germline): LNHDA, SQIVND (reference sequence). Between the trimmed V and J ends, which lost 0 bases and 3 bases, there was a span of 9 bases. CDR3 length equals 14 residues. The CDR3 is CASSIEAGFYEQYF. The CDR3 DNA sequence: TGTGCCAGTAGTATAGAGGCAGGGTTCTACGAGCAGTACTTC.

This clonotype was seen repeatedly, ten times or more. This chain joins TRBV19 and TRBJ1-5; D uncertain. CDR1 is LNHDA and CDR2 is SQIVND in the germline V gene (reference sequence). V dropped 5 bases and J dropped 4 bases, with 9 bases sitting between them. The CDR3 has 13 amino acids. The CDR3 spells CASSPYSNQPQHF. The CDR3 DNA reads TGTGCCAGTAGTCCTTACTCTAATCAGCCCCAGCATTTT.

This clonotype was detected only once. The chain is built from TRBV6-1 and TRBJ2-7, with D perhaps matching TRBD2 (6 bases). This CDR3 is built from 15 residues. Germline CDR1 is MNHNS and CDR2 is SASEGT. V gave up 3 bases and J gave up 6 bases, with 18 bases separating them. Written as DNA, the CDR3 is TGTGCCAGCAGTGATCGTGGTAGCGGAACCTCCGAGCAGTACTTC. Translating gives CASSDRGSGTSEQYF.

As DNA, the CDR3 is TGTGCCAGCCAGCTTTCAGGGCAAAAGACCCAGTACTTC. Its translation: CASQLSGQKTQYF. The rearrangement uses TRBV28 and TRBJ2-5; TRBD1 is a possible D gene (5 bases). V lost 8 bases to trimming and J lost 6 bases, with 16 bases between them. The CDR3 runs to 13 residues. Germline CDR1 is MDHEN and CDR2 is SYDVKM.

This clonotype was recorded a few times. The junction differs from germline at one of its ends, possibly a read error. The V call is TRBV4-2, the J call TRBJ2-1; 9 positions match TRBD1. This CDR3 contains 14 residues. Germline CDR1 reads LGHNA; CDR2 reads YNFKEQ. This chain's CDR3 is CVSSQGDRDNEQFF. The CDR3 DNA sequence: TGTGTCAGCAGCCAAGGGGACAGGGACAATGAGCAGTTCTTC.

The chain couples TRBV20-1 to TRBJ2-1; D tentatively reads TRBD1 or TRBD2 (6 bases each). The V and J ends lost 7 bases and 0 bases respectively, with 22 bases between them. Per the germline V gene, CDR1 is DFQATT and CDR2 is SNEGSKA (reference sequence). The length of the CDR3 is 17 residues. The CDR3 DNA reads as TGCAGTGGAAAGACAGGTTGGGACTCCTCCTCCTACAATGAGCAGTTCTTC. It encodes CSGKTGWDSSSYNEQFF.

There are many counts of this clonotype. CDR3 DNA sequence: TGTGCCAGCAGTTCCGACAGAACCTATGGCTACACCTTC. Translation gives CASSSDRTYGYTF. The chain recombines TRBV28 with TRBJ1-2; possibly TRBD1 for D (5 bases). Trimming stripped 4 bases from V and 4 bases from J, with 10 bases between. The CDR3 extends over 13 amino acids. Germline loops: CDR1 MDHEN, CDR2 SYDVKM.

This clonotype was seen at least ten times. CDR3 sequence (DNA): TGTGCCAGCAGCCAGACAGGGGCTAGCACAGATACGCAGTATTTT. Translated: CASSQTGASTDTQYF. The chain combines TRBV7-2 with TRBJ2-3; 8 bases map to TRBD1. Germline CDR1 SGHTA, CDR2 FQGNSA. The V segment lost 5 bases and the J segment 0 bases; nucleotides outside the gene matches: 4. This CDR3 is built from 15 residues.

This clonotype was counted a few times. The rearrangement joins TRBV11-2 to TRBJ2-1; 8 bases are a match to TRBD1. Unmatched junction bases numbered 6, after V lost 2 bases and J lost 3 bases. This CDR3 has 16 amino acids. Germline CDR1 reads SGHAT; CDR2 reads FQNNGV. CDR3 in amino acids: CASSLPGQGVYNEQFF. CDR3 DNA: TGTGCCAGCAGCTTACCCGGACAGGGTGTCTACAATGAGCAGTTCTTC.